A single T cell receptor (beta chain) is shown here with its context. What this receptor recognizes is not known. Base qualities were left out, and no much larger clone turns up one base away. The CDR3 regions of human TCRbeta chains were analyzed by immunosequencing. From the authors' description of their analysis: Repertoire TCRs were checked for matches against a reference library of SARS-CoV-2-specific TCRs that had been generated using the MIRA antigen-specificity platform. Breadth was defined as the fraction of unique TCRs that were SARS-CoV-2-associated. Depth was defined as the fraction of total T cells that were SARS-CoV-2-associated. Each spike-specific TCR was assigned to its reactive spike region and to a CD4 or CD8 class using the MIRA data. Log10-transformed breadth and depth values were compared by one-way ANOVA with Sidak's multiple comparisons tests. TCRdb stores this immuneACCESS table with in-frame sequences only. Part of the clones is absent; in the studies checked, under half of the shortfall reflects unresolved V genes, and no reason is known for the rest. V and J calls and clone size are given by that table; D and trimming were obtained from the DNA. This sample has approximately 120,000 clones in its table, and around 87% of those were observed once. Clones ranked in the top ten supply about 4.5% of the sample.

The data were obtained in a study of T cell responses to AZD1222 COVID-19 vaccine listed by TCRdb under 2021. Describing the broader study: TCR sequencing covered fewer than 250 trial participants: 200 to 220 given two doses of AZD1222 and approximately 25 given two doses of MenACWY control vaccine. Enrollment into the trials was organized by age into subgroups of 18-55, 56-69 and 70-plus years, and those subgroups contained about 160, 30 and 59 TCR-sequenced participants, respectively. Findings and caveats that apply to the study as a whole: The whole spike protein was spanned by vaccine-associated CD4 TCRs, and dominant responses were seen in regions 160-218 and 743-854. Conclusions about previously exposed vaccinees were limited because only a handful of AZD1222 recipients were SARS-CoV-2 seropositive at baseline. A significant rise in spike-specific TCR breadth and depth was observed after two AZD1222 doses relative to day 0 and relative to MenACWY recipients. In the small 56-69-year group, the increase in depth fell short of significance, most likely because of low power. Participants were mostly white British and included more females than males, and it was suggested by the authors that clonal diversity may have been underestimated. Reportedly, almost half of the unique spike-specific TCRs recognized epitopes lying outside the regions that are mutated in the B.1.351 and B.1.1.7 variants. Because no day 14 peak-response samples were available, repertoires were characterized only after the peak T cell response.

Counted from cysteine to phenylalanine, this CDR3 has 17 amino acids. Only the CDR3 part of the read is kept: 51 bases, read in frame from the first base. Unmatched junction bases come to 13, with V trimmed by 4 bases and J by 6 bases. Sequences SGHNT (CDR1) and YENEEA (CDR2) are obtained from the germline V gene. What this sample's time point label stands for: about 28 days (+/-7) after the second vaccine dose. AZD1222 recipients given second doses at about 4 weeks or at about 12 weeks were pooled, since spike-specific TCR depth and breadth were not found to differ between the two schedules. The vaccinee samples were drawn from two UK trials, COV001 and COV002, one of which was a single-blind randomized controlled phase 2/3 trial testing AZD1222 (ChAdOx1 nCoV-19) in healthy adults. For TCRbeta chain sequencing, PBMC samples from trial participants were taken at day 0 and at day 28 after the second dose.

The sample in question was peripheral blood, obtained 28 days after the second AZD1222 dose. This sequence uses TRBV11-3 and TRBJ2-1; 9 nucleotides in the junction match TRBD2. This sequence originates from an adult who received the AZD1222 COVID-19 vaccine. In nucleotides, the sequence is TGTGCCAGCAGCTCCGGGGTTGGTCCTAGCGGGGTCAATGAGCAGTTCTTC. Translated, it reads CASSSGVGPSGVNEQFF.